In its sample, the clone carrying this T cell receptor (beta chain) was seen a few times. One junction end does not reproduce the germline sequence, and a read error may be involved. The entry originates in a study of blood T cells in healthy people across ages. For the second PCR, which ran for 7 to 11 cycles, a sample-barcoded 5' primer and a J-beta primer mix were used. TCRdb redid the calling of the 5' RACE reads with MiXCR, one entry per CDR3 protein. The table has some 760,000 distinct CDR3 sequences, roughly 25% seen once. This CDR3 has 14 amino acids. CDR1 and CDR2 (germline): SGHRS, YFSETQ. This sample also appeared in a second study, on T cells of mothers and their children.

The sample comprised blood. This chain joins TRBV5-1 and TRBJ2-5; 7 nucleotides agree with TRBD2. The source is a boy aged 5-17 years in good health. CDR3 loop: CASFPGTKLETQHF. The CDR3 DNA is TGCGCCAGCTTCCCCGGGACTAAGTTGGAGACCCAGCACTTC.